This T cell receptor (beta chain) was retrieved from a study of blood T cell repertoires in COVID-19. Study details: The United States, Italy and Spain supplied acute and convalescent COVID-19 samples. T cells, B-cell-depleted T cells, or PBMCs supplied cDNA or gDNA.

Original processing methods: Reference gene primer amplification yielded estimated nucleated cell counts. Repertoires were generated with immunoSEQ multiplex PCR, while TCRdb's copy carries only in-frame clones and drops some. V and J calls and clone size are given by that table; D and trimming were obtained from the DNA. Of about 240,000 clones listed, nearly 90% are singletons. Germline V lookup: CDR1 SGHNT, CDR2 YENEEA. V was pared by 2 bases and J by 8 bases, with 16 bases between. There are 15 residues in the CDR3. Sequencing was carried out using peripheral blood. J is TRBJ2-1 and V is TRBV11-3; D is uncertain. The receptor was isolated from a woman in her twenties or thirties with acute or convalescent COVID-19. The CDR3 here is CASSLLSGLVDEQFF. Here the CDR3 DNA reads TGTGCCAGCAGCTTACTGAGTGGTCTAGTCGATGAGCAGTTCTTC. Supplemented by reference TRBV11-3 and TRBJ2-1, the full variable domain reads EAGVVQSPRYKIIEKKQPVAFWCNPISGHNTLYWYLQNLGQGPELLIRYENEEAVDDSQLPKDRFSAERLKGVDSTLKIQPAELGDSAVYLCASSLLSGLVDEQFFGPGTRLTVL.